These T cell receptor beta chains were read from a single sample in a study of shared clonotypes between healthy human individuals. Produced via immunoSEQ multiplex PCR; TCRdb's table is partial and in-frame only. This table holds roughly 1,000,000 clones, about four fifths found once. Sequenced material: memory CD4+ T cells from PBMCs. The receptors originated from a young man in good health. Some clones in this sample may be carry-over from other donors' samples. Both conserved end residues are part of each CDR3. A D gene is named only where the DNA matches it firmly. Not every row has a clone size; where given, it reads once, few, many or a size class.

v_gene,j_gene,d_gene,abundance,CDR3nt,CDR3aa
TRBV2,TRBJ2-4,NA,NA,TGTGCCAGCAGTGAAACCCGGGACTTGAACATTCAGTACTTC,CASSETRDLNIQYF
TRBV18,TRBJ1-1,NA,NA,TGTGCCAGCTCACCTCGTTTGGGGGGGGATGGCACTGAAGCTTTCTTT,CASSPRLGGDGTEAFF
TRBV28,TRBJ2-7,TRBD1,once,TGTGCCAGCAGTATAATCACGACAGGGGGTCTGGAAGAGCAGTACTTC,CASSIITTGGLEEQYF
TRBV7-3,TRBJ2-5,TRBD2,few,TGTGCCAGCAGCTTAAGCCCCGGGGGGGAGACCCAGTACTTC,CASSLSPGGETQYF
TRBV28,TRBJ1-1,NA,NA,TGTGCCAGCAGTTTAACAGGCCCCTACGAAGCTTTCTTT,CASSLTGPYEAFF
TRBV6-1,TRBJ1-4,NA,few,TGTGCCAGCGGGTCAACTAATGAAAAACTGTTTTTT,CASGSTNEKLFF
TRBV27,TRBJ2-1,NA,NA,TGTGCCAGCAGTCTTCGGTGGACTTTATTTGGGAGCTCCTACAATGAGCAGTTCTTC,CASSLRWTLFGSSYNEQFF
TRBV9,TRBJ2-2,TRBD1,NA,TGTGCCAGCAGCCCGCGAGACAGGGTTCGCGCCGGGGAGCTGTTTTTT,CASSPRDRVRAGELFF
TRBV10-3,TRBJ1-2,TRBD1,NA,TGTGCCGTCCGTGCAACAGGGGGAAACGGCCACACCTTC,CAVRATGGNGHTF
TRBV7-9,TRBJ2-3,NA,NA,TGTGCCAGTTCAAGCGCGGGTAGCACAGATACGCAGTATTTT,CASSSAGSTDTQYF
TRBV19,TRBJ2-1,NA,few,TGTGCCAGTAGACGGGCCCTCAGCTACAATGAGCAGTTCTTC,CASRRALSYNEQFF
TRBV6-1,TRBJ1-5,NA,NA,TGTGCCAGCAGTCCCGGGAGGCCGGGCAATCAGCCCCAGCATTTT,CASSPGRPGNQPQHF
TRBV11-2,TRBJ1-1,NA,NA,TGTGCCAGCAGCTTAACTTTGCGCACCAGGGGCACTGAAGCTTTCTTT,CASSLTLRTRGTEAFF
TRBV4-3,TRBJ2-7,TRBD2,NA,TGCGCCAGCAGCCAAGATAGTGGCCTAGCGGGAGTCTCCTACGAGCAGTACTTC,CASSQDSGLAGVSYEQYF
TRBV5-1,TRBJ2-1,NA,NA,TGCGCCAGCGCCAGATCGTCCAACAATGAGCAGTTCTTC,CASARSSNNEQFF
TRBV15,TRBJ2-2,NA,NA,TGTGCCACCAGCAGGGGCAGGGGCACCGGGGAGCTGTTTTTT,CATSRGRGTGELFF
TRBV9,TRBJ1-2,TRBD1,NA,TGTGCCAGCAGCGGACAGGGGAGCGACTATGGCTACACCTTC,CASSGQGSDYGYTF
TRBV6-5,TRBJ1-1,NA,few,TGTGCCAGCAGCCGACCGGGGACGGTGAACACTGAAGCTTTCTTT,CASSRPGTVNTEAFF
TRBV28,TRBJ1-1,NA,NA,TGTGCCAGCCTGACGACGGGATTCACTGAAGCTTTCTTT,CASLTTGFTEAFF
TRBV18,TRBJ2-3,NA,few,TGTGCCAGCTCACAGCCAGGGGCAGATACGCAGTATTTT,CASSQPGADTQYF
TRBV4-2,TRBJ2-5,TRBD2,many,TGTGCCAGCAGCCAAGGATTCTCTAGCGGTAAACAAGAGACCCAGTACTTC,CASSQGFSSGKQETQYF
TRBV10-2,TRBJ1-1,NA,NA,TGCGCCAGCAGCTTCAGGGAACCCCACACTGAAGCTTTCTTT,CASSFREPHTEAFF
TRBV4-1,TRBJ2-3,NA,NA,TGCGCCAGCAGCCAAGCAAAAGCGGCAGTCGATACGCAGTATTTT,CASSQAKAAVDTQYF
TRBV7-2,TRBJ2-5,TRBD2,NA,TGTGCCAGCAGCTCGAGCGGGAGGACTCAAGAGACCCAGTACTTC,CASSSSGRTQETQYF
TRBV30,TRBJ2-1,NA,NA,TGTGCCTGGAGTTACAGACTGCCAATCCAGGGGCAGTTCTTC,CAWSYRLPIQGQFF
TRBV25-1,TRBJ1-3,NA,few,TGTGCCAGCAGTTCTACCTACCGGGACATCAGCTCTGGAAACACCATATATTTT,CASSSTYRDISSGNTIYF
TRBV5-1,TRBJ2-7,TRBD1,NA,TGCGCCAGCCACCGGGACAGGGGGTACGAGCAGTACTTC,CASHRDRGYEQYF
TRBV28,TRBJ2-4,NA,NA,TGTGCCAGCAGCTTCCAGGGGGGGGGACAGATCAAAAACATTCAGTACTTC,CASSFQGGGQIKNIQYF
TRBV4-1,TRBJ2-7,TRBD2,NA,TGCGCCAGCAGCCGACAACTAGCGGAGACCTACGAGCAGTACTTC,CASSRQLAETYEQYF
TRBV7-2,TRBJ2-3,NA,NA,TGTGCCAGCAGAGACTTCCTGGATACGCAGTATTTT,CASRDFLDTQYF
TRBV20-1,TRBJ2-5,NA,NA,TGCAGTGCTGAACCCCGGGAGACCCAGTACTTC,CSAEPRETQYF
TRBV19,TRBJ2-6,NA,once,TGTGCCAGTTTTGCCTCGGGTAGCTCTGGGGCCAACGTCCTGACTTTC,CASFASGSSGANVLTF
TRBV18,TRBJ2-7,NA,NA,TGTGCCAGCTCGGGGCCAGGGGGGGCCTACGAGCAGTACTTC,CASSGPGGAYEQYF
TRBV5-1,TRBJ2-1,NA,NA,TGCGCCAGCAGCTTGGCCGGGGGAGTCAATGAGCAGTTCTTC,CASSLAGGVNEQFF
TRBV5-1,TRBJ1-4,NA,NA,TGCGCCAGCAGTTACACCGGGACGGAAAATGAAAAACTGTTTTTT,CASSYTGTENEKLFF
TRBV5-1,TRBJ2-1,TRBD1,few,TGCGCCAGCACCCTTGGATCGACAGGGTCGAACAATGAGCAGTTCTTC,CASTLGSTGSNNEQFF
TRBV6-5,TRBJ2-7,NA,NA,TGTGCCAGCAGTAGCACTTTAGAGCAGTACTTC,CASSSTLEQYF
TRBV19,TRBJ2-2,NA,NA,TGTGCCAGTGAAGGGGTTTTGGGCGGGGAGCTGTTTTTT,CASEGVLGGELFF
TRBV5-4,TRBJ1-3,TRBD1,NA,TGTGCCAGCAGCCCGACAGGGAATAGGCCGACTGCTGGAAACACCATATATTTT,CASSPTGNRPTAGNTIYF
TRBV5-5,TRBJ1-5,NA,NA,TGTGCATCCTCCGGAGGGGGGCCCGATCAGCCCCAGCATTTT,CASSGGGPDQPQHF
TRBV15,TRBJ2-1,TRBD1,many,TGTGCCACCAGCAGACCACGGGACAGGTCAAGCTCCTACAATGAGCAGTTCTTC,CATSRPRDRSSSYNEQFF
TRBV5-1,TRBJ2-6,TRBD1,NA,TGCGCCAGCAGCTTGGTGGGACAGTCAGATGGCAACGTCCTGACTTTC,CASSLVGQSDGNVLTF
TRBV5-1,TRBJ2-7,TRBD2,once,TGCGCCAGCAGCTTGGAGGGTAGCGGGGGAGGCTGGGCGCAGTACTTC,CASSLEGSGGGWAQYF
TRBV28,TRBJ1-1,NA,NA,TGTGCCAGCAGTTTATGGGGGAACACTGAAGCTTTCTTT,CASSLWGNTEAFF
TRBV28,TRBJ2-1,NA,NA,TGTGCCAGCAGTTTCATGGACAATGAGCAGTTCTTC,CASSFMDNEQFF
TRBV5-1,TRBJ2-7,TRBD1,NA,TGCGCCAGCAGCTATTCCGGACAGGGTGCCGAGCAGTACTTC,CASSYSGQGAEQYF
TRBV18,TRBJ2-1,TRBD2,NA,TGTGCCAGCTCACCCCTAGCGGGGACATACAATGAGCAGTTCTTC,CASSPLAGTYNEQFF
TRBV7-9,TRBJ1-4,TRBD1,NA,TGTGCCAGCAGCTCCGGACAGGGGGCGTCCGAAAAACTGTTTTTT,CASSSGQGASEKLFF
TRBV29-1,TRBJ2-5,NA,NA,TGCAGCGTTGAAGGCCGGGGTAGGCAAGAGACCCAGTACTTC,CSVEGRGRQETQYF
TRBV6-5,TRBJ1-4,NA,NA,TGTGCCAGCAGTTACTCTCGATTGGGGACTAATGAAAAACTGTTTTTT,CASSYSRLGTNEKLFF
TRBV2,TRBJ2-1,TRBD2,NA,TGTGCCAGTCTAGCGGGCCGTCAATACAATGAGCAGTTCTTC,CASLAGRQYNEQFF
TRBV18,TRBJ2-2,NA,many,TGTGCCAGCTCACCACCGGCCCAGGGCGCGAACACCGGGGAGCTGTTTTTT,CASSPPAQGANTGELFF
TRBV7-9,TRBJ2-7,NA,NA,TGTGCCAGCAGCCTCGGATACTTTTACGAGCAGTACTTC,CASSLGYFYEQYF